Below, 21 T cell receptor beta chains from the same sample are listed, as sequenced in a study of OX40 agonist ivuxolimab in advanced cancers. Measured with immunoSEQ multiplex PCR; TCRdb has only the in-frame clones, and not every one. The sample has roughly 43,000 clones, 89% seen once. The input for sequencing was CD4+ or CD8+ T cells sorted from blood, taken in a trial of the OX40 agonist ivuxolimab. Every receptor here comes from an adult with an advanced solid tumor such as melanoma, head and neck, liver or kidney cancer.

V usage is TRBV28 and J usage is TRBJ1-5; the match to TRBD1 covers 7 bases. After removal of 8 bases from V and 5 bases from J, the junction contained 9 bases not matched to a gene. CDR1 MDHEN and CDR2 SYDVKM come from the germline V gene. The CDR3 covers 14 residues. The CDR3 sequence: CASQRDSLHQPQHF. The CDR3 DNA reads as TGTGCCAGCCAAAGGGACAGTCTCCATCAGCCCCAGCATTTT.

The chain joins TRBV4-3 to TRBJ1-2; D remains unclear. The CDR3 totals 17 residues. Per the germline V gene, CDR1 is LGHNA and CDR2 is YSLEER. The V end lost 4 bases, the J end lost 1 base, and 19 bases lay between the germline ends. The CDR3 here is CASSPHSGPLINYGYTF. CDR3 bases: TGCGCCAGCAGCCCGCATTCGGGTCCCTTAATTAACTATGGCTACACCTTC.

The chain combines TRBV9 with TRBJ2-7, with 7 bases aligning to TRBD1. CDR1 and CDR2 (germline): SGDLS, YYNGEE. J gave up 4 bases and V 0 bases, and 4 bases lay outside the gene matches. This CDR3 has 14 amino acids. The CDR3 region has the DNA TGTGCCAGCAGCGTAGGGGACAGCGCTTACGAGCAGTACTTC. It translates to CASSVGDSAYEQYF.

The gene calls are TRBV10-3 and TRBJ2-7; TRBD2 might be the D (5 bases). Germline V gives CDR1 ENHRY, CDR2 SYGVKD. This CDR3 has 13 amino acids. V lost 11 bases, J lost 2 bases, and 16 bases lay in between. CDR3 loop: CAHRAGDTYEQYF. In nucleotides, the CDR3 is TGTGCCCACCGGGCCGGGGATACCTACGAGCAGTACTTC.

The gene calls are TRBV28 and TRBJ2-7, with 11 positions matching TRBD1. J was trimmed by 3 bases and V by 10 bases; bases with no gene match: 2. CDR1 and CDR2 (germline): MDHEN, SYDVKM. The CDR3 spans 12 residues. The CDR3 loop is CATGTGGYEQYF. In DNA, the CDR3 is TGTGCCACCGGGACAGGGGGCTACGAGCAGTACTTC.

The chain couples TRBV4-1 to TRBJ1-2, with D unclear. The germline gives CDR1 MGHRA, CDR2 YSYEKL. V lost 0 bases and J 4 bases, leaving 12 bases between the germline ends. The CDR3 runs 15 residues. The CDR3 reads CASSQDLTGPYGYTF. The CDR3 region has the DNA TGCGCCAGCAGCCAAGATTTGACGGGTCCCTATGGCTACACCTTC.

The chain uses TRBV6-5 and TRBJ2-7; possibly TRBD1 for D (6 bases). The germline V gene has CDR1 MNHEY and CDR2 SVGAGI. The V end was cut by 5 bases, the J end by 2 bases, with 10 bases between. This CDR3 region has 13 residues. CDR3 region: CASSHQGPYEQYF. Here the CDR3 DNA reads TGTGCCAGCAGTCATCAGGGGCCCTACGAGCAGTACTTC.

J is TRBJ1-5 and V is TRBV4-1, with D hard to call. The CDR3 covers 16 residues. Trimming stripped 0 bases from V and 2 bases from J, with 11 bases between. Germline CDR1 reads MGHRA; CDR2 reads YSYEKL. The CDR3 is CASSQDTGYGNQPQHF. CDR3 in DNA: TGCGCCAGCAGCCAAGATACTGGGTACGGCAATCAGCCCCAGCATTTT.

CDR3 sequence reads: CASTFGWTEAFF. The CDR3 region has the DNA TGTGCCAGCACTTTCGGATGGACTGAAGCTTTCTTT. The V call is TRBV6-1, the J call TRBJ1-1; no clear D gene. Per germline, CDR1 MNHNS and CDR2 SASEGT. V dropped 7 bases and J dropped 5 bases, with 11 bases sitting between them. The CDR3 runs to 12 residues.

The chain is built from TRBV5-4 and TRBJ1-2, with D possibly being TRBD1 (5 bases). V dropped 2 bases and J dropped 6 bases, with 14 bases sitting between them. Germline V gene lookup returns CDR1 SGHNT and CDR2 YYREEE (reference sequence). This CDR3 is built from 14 residues. Here the CDR3 reads CASSLPQDPNGYTF. The CDR3 DNA reads as TGTGCCAGCAGCTTACCACAGGATCCCAATGGCTACACCTTC.

The rearrangement uses TRBV29-1 and TRBJ1-4; no definite D call. CDR3 length: 15 residues. With 4 bases removed from V and 3 bases from J, the gap between germline ends came to 15 bases. CDR1 and CDR2 from the germline V gene are SQVTM and ANQGSEA. The CDR3 sequence: CSVALDLGPNEKLFF. DNA of the CDR3: TGCAGCGTTGCACTTGACCTGGGTCCTAATGAAAAACTGTTTTTT.

The rearrangement links TRBV7-9 to TRBJ2-7; TRBD1 is a possible D gene (6 bases). The germline V and J ends were trimmed by 6 bases and 2 bases, with 14 bases remaining between them. The CDR3 runs 14 residues. Per germline, CDR1 SEHNR and CDR2 FQNEAQ (reference sequence). This CDR3 is CASSYGQSPYEQYF. The CDR3 coding sequence is TGTGCCAGCAGTTACGGACAGAGTCCCTACGAGCAGTACTTC.

The genes are TRBV4-2 and TRBJ2-2, with 9 positions matching TRBD1. CDR1 LGHNA and CDR2 YNFKEQ come from the germline V gene. The CDR3 covers 17 residues. V was pared by 1 base and J by 7 bases, with 10 bases of the junction left unmatched. CDR3 protein: CASSQVIGTGLGGELFF. The CDR3 nucleotides read TGTGCCAGCAGCCAAGTGATCGGGACAGGGTTAGGCGGGGAGCTGTTTTTT.

This clone was counted a single time. This chain connects TRBV7-6 to TRBJ2-3; D remains unclear. The CDR3 has 15 amino acids. V gave up 3 bases and J gave up 4 bases, with 14 bases separating them. CDR1 and CDR2 from the germline V gene are SGHVS and FNYEAQ. Here the CDR3 reads CASSFSPTAPDTQYF. The CDR3 DNA is TGTGCCAGCAGCTTCTCACCTACTGCTCCAGATACGCAGTATTTT.

The rearrangement links TRBV6-5 to TRBJ1-5; D ambiguous. The CDR3 totals 13 residues. Per germline, CDR1 MNHEY and CDR2 SVGAGI. V lost 8 bases and J 3 bases, leaving 11 bases between the germline ends. In DNA form, the CDR3 reads TGTGCCAGCGAGGCCGGCCCCAATCAGCCCCAGCATTTT. Protein sequence: CASEAGPNQPQHF.

This clone occurred once. V is TRBV21-1 and J is TRBJ1-5. TRBV21-1 counts as a pseudogene. CDR3 length equals 16 residues. The DNA for the CDR3 is TGTGCCAGCAGCAAAGAGGCGGGGCCCTTCACTCAGCCCCAGCATTTT. Translation: CASSKEAGPFTQPQHF.

The genes are TRBV6-6 and TRBJ2-3; 13 nucleotides line up with TRBD2. The CDR3 sequence is 15 residues long. The germline V gene encodes CDR1 MNHNY and CDR2 SVGAGI (reference sequence). V lost 6 bases to trimming and J lost 2 bases; unmatched junction nucleotides: 2. Here the CDR3 DNA reads TGTGCCAGCAGCGGACTAGCGGGGGCCACAGATACGCAGTATTTT. Protein product: CASSGLAGATDTQYF.

J is TRBJ1-2 and V is TRBV28; a weak D match, TRBD1 (6 bases). This CDR3 region has 12 residues. Germline V gene data show CDR1 as MDHEN and CDR2 as SYDVKM. V lost 6 bases to trimming and J lost 5 bases, with 10 bases between them. CDR3: CASSDRTYGYTF. The CDR3 DNA reads as TGTGCCAGCAGCGACAGGACGTATGGCTACACCTTC.

This chain uses TRBV9 with TRBJ1-4; no clear D. Trimming took 2 bases from V and 0 from J, leaving 8 bases between them. Per germline, CDR1 SGDLS and CDR2 YYNGEE. The CDR3 contains 15 residues. In nucleotides, the CDR3 is TGTGCCAGCAGCGTTTCACAAACAACTAATGAAAAACTGTTTTTT. Translation gives CASSVSQTTNEKLFF.

This chain joins TRBV19 and TRBJ2-7, with 9 positions matching TRBD1. The germline gives CDR1 LNHDA, CDR2 SQIVND (reference sequence). This CDR3 is 14 amino acids long. The V and J ends lost 5 bases and 1 base, in that order; junction bases with no gene match: 3. In DNA, the CDR3 is TGTGCCAGTAGTTACGGGACAGGGTCCTACGAGCAGTACTTC. Its translation is CASSYGTGSYEQYF.

The genes are TRBV27 and TRBJ1-1; D remains ambiguous. CDR1 and CDR2 from the germline V gene are MNHEY and SMNVEV (reference sequence). This CDR3 has 14 amino acids. The V and J ends lost 0 bases and 0 bases respectively, with 5 bases between them. CDR3 sequence: CASSLSGLNTEAFF. The CDR3 nucleotides read TGTGCCAGCAGTTTATCGGGGTTGAACACTGAAGCTTTCTTT.